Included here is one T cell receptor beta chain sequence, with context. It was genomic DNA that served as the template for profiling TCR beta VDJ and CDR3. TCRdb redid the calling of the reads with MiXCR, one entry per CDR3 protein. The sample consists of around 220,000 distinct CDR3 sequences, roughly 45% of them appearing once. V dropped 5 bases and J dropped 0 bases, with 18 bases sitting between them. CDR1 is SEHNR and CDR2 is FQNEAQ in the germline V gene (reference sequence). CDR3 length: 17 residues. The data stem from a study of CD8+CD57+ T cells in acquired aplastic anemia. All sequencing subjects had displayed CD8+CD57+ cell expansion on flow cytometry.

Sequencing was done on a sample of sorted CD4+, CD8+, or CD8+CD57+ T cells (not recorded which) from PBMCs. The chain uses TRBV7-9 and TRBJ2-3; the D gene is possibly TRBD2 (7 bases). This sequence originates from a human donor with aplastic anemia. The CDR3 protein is CASSPWGGAISTDTQYF. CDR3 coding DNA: TGTGCCAGCAGCCCCTGGGGGGGGGCGATTAGCACAGATACGCAGTATTTT.